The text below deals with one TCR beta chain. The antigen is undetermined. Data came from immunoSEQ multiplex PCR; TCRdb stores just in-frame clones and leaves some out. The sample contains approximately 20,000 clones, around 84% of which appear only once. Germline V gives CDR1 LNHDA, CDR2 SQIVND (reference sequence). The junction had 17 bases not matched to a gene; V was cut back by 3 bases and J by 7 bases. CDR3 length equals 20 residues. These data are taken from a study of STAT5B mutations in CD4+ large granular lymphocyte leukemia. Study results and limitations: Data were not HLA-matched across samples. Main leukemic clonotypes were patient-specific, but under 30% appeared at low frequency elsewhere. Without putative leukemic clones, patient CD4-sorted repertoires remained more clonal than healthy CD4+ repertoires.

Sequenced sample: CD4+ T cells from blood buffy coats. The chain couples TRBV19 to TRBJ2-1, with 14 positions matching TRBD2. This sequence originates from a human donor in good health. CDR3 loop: CASSITPPGLAGASWNEQFF. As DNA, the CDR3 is TGTGCCAGTAGTATTACGCCCCCGGGACTAGCGGGAGCCTCGTGGAATGAGCAGTTCTTC.